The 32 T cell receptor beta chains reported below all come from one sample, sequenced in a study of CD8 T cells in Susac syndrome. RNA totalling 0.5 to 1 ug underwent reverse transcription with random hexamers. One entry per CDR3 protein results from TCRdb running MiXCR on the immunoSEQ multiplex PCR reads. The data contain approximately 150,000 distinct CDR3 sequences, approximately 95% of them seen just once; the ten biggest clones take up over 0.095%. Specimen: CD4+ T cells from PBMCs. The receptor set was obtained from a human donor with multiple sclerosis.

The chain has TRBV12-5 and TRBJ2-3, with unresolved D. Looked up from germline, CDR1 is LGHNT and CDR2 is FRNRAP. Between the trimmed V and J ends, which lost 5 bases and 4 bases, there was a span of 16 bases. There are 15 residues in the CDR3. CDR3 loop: CASGLSNSFADTQYF. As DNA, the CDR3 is TGTGCTAGTGGTCTCTCTAATAGTTTCGCAGATACGCAGTATTTT.

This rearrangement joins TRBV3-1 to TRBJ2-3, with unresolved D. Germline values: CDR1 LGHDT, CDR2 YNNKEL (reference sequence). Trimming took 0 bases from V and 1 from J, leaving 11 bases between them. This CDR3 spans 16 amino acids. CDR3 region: CASSQDFAVGTDTQYF. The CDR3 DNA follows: TGTGCCAGCAGCCAAGATTTCGCGGTGGGCACAGATACGCAGTATTTT.

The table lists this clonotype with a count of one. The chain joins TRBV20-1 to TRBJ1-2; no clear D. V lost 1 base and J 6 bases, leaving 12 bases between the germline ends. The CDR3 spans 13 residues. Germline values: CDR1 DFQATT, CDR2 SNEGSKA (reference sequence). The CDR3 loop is CSARAKGRDGYTF. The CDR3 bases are TGCAGTGCTAGAGCTAAAGGGAGGGATGGCTACACCTTC.

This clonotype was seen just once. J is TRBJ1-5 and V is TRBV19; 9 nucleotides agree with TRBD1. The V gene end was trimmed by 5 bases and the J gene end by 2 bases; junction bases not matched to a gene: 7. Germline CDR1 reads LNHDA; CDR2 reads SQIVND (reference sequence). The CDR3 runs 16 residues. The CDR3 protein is CASSPMDRGGNQPQHF. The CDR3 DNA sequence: TGTGCCAGTAGTCCCATGGACAGGGGAGGCAATCAGCCCCAGCATTTT. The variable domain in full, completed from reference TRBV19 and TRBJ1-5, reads DGGITQSPKYLFRKEGQNVTLSCEQNLNHDAMYWYRQDPGQGLRLIYYSQIVNDFQKGDIAEGYSVSREKKESFPLTVTSAQKNPTAFYLCASSPMDRGGNQPQHFGDGTRLSIL.

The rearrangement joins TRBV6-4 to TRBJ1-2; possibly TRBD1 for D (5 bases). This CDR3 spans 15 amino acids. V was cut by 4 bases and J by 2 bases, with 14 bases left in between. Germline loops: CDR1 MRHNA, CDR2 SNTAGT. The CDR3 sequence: CASSVGVQGNYGYTF. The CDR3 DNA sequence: TGTGCCAGCAGTGTTGGCGTCCAGGGCAACTATGGCTACACCTTC.

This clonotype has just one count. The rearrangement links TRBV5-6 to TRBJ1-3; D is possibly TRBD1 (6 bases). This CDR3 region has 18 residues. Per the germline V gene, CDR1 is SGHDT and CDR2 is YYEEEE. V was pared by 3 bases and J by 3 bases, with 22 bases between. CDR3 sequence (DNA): TGTGCCAGCAGCTCGGGAGAGTATAGACAGGCGAGTGGAAACACCATATATTTT. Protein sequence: CASSSGEYRQASGNTIYF.

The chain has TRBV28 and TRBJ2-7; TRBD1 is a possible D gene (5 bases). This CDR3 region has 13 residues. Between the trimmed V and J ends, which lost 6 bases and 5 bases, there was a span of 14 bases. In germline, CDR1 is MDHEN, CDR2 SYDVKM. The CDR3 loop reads CASSITGEDEQYF. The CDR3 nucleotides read TGTGCCAGCAGCATTACAGGAGAAGACGAGCAGTACTTC.

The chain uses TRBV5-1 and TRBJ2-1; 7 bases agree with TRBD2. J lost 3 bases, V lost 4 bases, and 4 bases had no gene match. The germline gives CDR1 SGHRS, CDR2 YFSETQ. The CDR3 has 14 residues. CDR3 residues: CASSRGTNYNEQFF. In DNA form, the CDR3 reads TGCGCCAGCAGCCGCGGGACTAACTACAATGAGCAGTTCTTC.

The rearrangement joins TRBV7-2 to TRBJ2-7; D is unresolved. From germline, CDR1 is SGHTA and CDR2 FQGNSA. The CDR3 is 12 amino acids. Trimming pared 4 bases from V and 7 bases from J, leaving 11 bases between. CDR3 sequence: CASSYNFPEQYF. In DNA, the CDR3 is TGTGCCAGCAGCTACAACTTCCCGGAGCAGTACTTC.

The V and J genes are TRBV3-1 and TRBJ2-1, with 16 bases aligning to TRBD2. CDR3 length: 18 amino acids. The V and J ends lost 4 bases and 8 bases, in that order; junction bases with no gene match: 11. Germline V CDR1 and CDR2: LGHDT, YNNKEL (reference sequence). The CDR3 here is CASSRRPGTSGRGHEQFF. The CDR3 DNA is TGTGCCAGCAGCCGACGTCCCGGGACTAGCGGGAGGGGTCATGAGCAGTTCTTC.

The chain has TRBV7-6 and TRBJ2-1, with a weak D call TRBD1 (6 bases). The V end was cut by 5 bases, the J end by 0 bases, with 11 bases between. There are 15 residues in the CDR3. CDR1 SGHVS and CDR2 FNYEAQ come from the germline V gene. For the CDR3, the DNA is TGTGCCAGCAGCCGGACAGTCTTCTCCTACAATGAGCAGTTCTTC. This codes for CASSRTVFSYNEQFF. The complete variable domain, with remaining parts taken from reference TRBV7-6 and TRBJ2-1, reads GAGVSQSPRYKVTKRGQDVALRCDPISGHVSLYWYRQALGQGPEFLTYFNYEAQQDKSGLPNDRFSAERPEGSISTLTIQRTEQRDSAMYRCASSRTVFSYNEQFFGPGTRLTVL.

The CDR3 is CASSFGQGVNSPLHF. CDR3 nucleotide sequence: TGTGCCAGCAGTTTCGGACAGGGAGTGAACTCACCCCTCCACTTT. The chain is built from TRBV28 and TRBJ1-6; 8 bases are shared with TRBD1. The V gene end was trimmed by 3 bases and the J gene end by 10 bases; junction bases not matched to a gene: 8. Germline V CDR1 and CDR2: MDHEN, SYDVKM. CDR3 size: 15 residues. The full variable domain, with the rest looked up from reference TRBV28 and TRBJ1-6, is DVKVTQSSRYLVKRTGEKVFLECVQDMDHENMFWYRQDPGLGLRLIYFSYDVKMKEKGDIPEGYSVSREKKERFSLILESASTNQTSMYLCASSFGQGVNSPLHFGNGTRLTVT.

In nucleotides, the CDR3 is TGCAGTGCTAGAGAGCCCATCCTGGGCAGGACGGAGCAGTACTTC. It encodes CSAREPILGRTEQYF. The V gene is TRBV20-1, the J gene TRBJ2-7; D gene uncertain. This CDR3 comprises 15 residues. CDR1 is DFQATT and CDR2 is SNEGSKA in the germline V gene (reference sequence). Trimming removed 0 bases at V and 7 bases at J, with 19 bases between.

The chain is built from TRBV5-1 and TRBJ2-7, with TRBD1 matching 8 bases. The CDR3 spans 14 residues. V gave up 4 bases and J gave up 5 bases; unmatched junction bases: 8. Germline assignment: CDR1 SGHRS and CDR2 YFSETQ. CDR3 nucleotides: TGCGCCAGCAGCGGTGGGACAGGTGGTCACGAGCAGTACTTC. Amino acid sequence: CASSGGTGGHEQYF.

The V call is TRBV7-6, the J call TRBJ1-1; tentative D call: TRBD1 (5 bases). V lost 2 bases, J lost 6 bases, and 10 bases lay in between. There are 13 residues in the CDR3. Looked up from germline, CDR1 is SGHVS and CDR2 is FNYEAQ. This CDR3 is CASSLKLGAEAFF. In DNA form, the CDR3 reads TGTGCCAGCAGCTTAAAATTGGGGGCTGAAGCTTTCTTT.

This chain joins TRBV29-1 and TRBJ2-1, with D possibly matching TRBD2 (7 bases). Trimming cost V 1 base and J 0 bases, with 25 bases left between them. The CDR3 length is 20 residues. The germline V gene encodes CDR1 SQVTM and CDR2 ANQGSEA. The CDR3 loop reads CSVEALRGRGGTGSYNEQFF. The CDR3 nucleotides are TGCAGCGTTGAAGCCCTCAGGGGCAGGGGAGGGACTGGCTCCTACAATGAGCAGTTCTTC.

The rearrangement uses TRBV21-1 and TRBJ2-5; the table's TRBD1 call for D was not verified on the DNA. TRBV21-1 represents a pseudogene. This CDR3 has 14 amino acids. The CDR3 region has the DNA TGTGCCAGCAGCAACAGGGGCGGCCAAGAGACCCAGTACTTC. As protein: CASSNRGGQETQYF.

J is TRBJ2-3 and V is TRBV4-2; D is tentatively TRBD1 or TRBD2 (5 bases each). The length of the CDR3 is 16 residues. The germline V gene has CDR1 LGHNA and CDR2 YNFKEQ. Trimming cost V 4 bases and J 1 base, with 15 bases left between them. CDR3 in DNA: TGTGCCAGCAGCCCCGGGACGGTGCGTGGCACAGATACGCAGTATTTT. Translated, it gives CASSPGTVRGTDTQYF.

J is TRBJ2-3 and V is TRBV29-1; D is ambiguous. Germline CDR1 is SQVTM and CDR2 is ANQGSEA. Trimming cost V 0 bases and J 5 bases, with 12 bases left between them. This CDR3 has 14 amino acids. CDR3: CSVEEGGFGDTQYF. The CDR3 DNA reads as TGCAGCGTTGAAGAAGGTGGGTTCGGAGATACGCAGTATTTT.

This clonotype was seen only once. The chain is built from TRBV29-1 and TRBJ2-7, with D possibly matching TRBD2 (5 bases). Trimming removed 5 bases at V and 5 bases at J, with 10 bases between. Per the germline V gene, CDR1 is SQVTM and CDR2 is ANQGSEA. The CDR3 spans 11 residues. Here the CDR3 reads CSVRISDEQYF. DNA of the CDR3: TGCAGCGTTCGAATTAGCGACGAGCAGTACTTC.

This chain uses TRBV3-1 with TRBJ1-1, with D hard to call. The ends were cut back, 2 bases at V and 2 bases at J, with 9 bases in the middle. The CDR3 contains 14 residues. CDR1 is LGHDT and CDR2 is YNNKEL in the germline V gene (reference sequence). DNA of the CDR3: TGTGCCAGCAGCCAACTTTGGAAAAACACTGAAGCTTTCTTT. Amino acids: CASSQLWKNTEAFF. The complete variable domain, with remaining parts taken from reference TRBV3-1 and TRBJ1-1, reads DTAVSQTPKYLVTQMGNDKSIKCEQNLGHDTMYWYKQDSKKFLKIMFSYNNKELIINETVPNRFSPKSPDKAHLNLHINSLELGDSAVYFCASSQLWKNTEAFFGQGTRLTVV.

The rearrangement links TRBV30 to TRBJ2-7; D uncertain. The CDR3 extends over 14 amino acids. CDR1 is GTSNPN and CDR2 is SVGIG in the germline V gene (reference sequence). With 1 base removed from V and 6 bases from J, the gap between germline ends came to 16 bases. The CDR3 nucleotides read TGTGCCTGGAGTGCCCGAATCAGGCTCTCCGAGCAGTACTTC. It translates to CAWSARIRLSEQYF. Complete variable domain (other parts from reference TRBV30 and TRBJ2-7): SQTIHQWPATLVQPVGSPLSLECTVEGTSNPNLYWYRQAAGRGLQLLFYSVGIGQISSEVPQNLSASRPQDRQFILSSKKLLLSDSGFYLCAWSARIRLSEQYFGPGTRLTVT.

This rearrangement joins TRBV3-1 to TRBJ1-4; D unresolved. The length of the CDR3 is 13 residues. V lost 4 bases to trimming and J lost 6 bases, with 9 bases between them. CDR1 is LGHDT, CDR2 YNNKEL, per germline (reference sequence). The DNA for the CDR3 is TGTGCCAGCAGCCGGCGGCAGGATGAAAAACTGTTTTTT. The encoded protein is CASSRRQDEKLFF.

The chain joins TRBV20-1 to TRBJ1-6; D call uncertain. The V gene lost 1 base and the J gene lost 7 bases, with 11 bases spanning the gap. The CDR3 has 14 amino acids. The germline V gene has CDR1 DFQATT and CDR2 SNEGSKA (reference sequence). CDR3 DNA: TGCAGTGCTAGAGTTGAGGCTCGGAATTCACCCCTCCACTTT. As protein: CSARVEARNSPLHF.

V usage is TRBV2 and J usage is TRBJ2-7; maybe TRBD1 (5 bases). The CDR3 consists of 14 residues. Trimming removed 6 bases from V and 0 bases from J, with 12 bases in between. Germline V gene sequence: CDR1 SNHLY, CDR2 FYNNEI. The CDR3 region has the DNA TGTGCCAGCAGCCTTACAGGTCTCTCCTACGAGCAGTACTTC. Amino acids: CASSLTGLSYEQYF.

The CDR3: CSATDRVPDTQYF. CDR3 bases: TGCAGTGCAACCGACAGGGTACCAGATACGCAGTATTTT. The chain uses TRBV20-1 and TRBJ2-3; TRBD1 aligns across 7 bases. V lost 6 bases to trimming and J lost 4 bases; unmatched junction nucleotides: 7. The CDR3 sequence is 13 residues long. CDR1 DFQATT and CDR2 SNEGSKA come from the germline V gene (reference sequence).

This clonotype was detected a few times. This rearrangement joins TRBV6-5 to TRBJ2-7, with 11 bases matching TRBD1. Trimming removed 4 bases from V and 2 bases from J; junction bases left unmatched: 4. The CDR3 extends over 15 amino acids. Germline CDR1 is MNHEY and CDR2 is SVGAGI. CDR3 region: CASSSPGQGAYEQYF. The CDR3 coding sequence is TGTGCCAGCAGTTCGCCGGGACAGGGGGCCTACGAGCAGTACTTC.

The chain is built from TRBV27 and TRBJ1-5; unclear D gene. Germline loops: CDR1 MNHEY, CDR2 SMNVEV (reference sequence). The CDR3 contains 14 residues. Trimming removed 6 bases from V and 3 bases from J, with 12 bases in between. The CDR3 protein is CASSKGLYNQPQHF. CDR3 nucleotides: TGTGCCAGCAGCAAAGGCCTCTACAATCAGCCCCAGCATTTT.

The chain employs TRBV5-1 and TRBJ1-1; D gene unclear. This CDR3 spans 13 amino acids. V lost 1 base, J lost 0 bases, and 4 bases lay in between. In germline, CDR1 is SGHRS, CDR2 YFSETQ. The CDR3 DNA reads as TGCGCCAGCAGCTTGTGGGTGAACACTGAAGCTTTCTTT. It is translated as CASSLWVNTEAFF. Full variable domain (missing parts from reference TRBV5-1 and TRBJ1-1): KAGVTQTPRYLIKTRGQQVTLSCSPISGHRSVSWYQQTPGQGLQFLFEYFSETQRNKGNFPGRFSGRQFSNSRSEMNVSTLELGDSALYLCASSLWVNTEAFFGQGTRLTVV.

The CDR3 DNA is TGCAGTGCTAGTTGGGGGACAGGGGCTGGTTCGCGACAGCCCCAGCATTTT. As protein: CSASWGTGAGSRQPQHF. V gene TRBV20-1 combines with J gene TRBJ1-5, with TRBD1 matching 10 bases. The V gene's germline CDR1 is DFQATT and CDR2 SNEGSKA (reference sequence). After removal of 3 bases from V and 7 bases from J, the junction contained 15 bases not matched to a gene. The CDR3 has 17 residues.

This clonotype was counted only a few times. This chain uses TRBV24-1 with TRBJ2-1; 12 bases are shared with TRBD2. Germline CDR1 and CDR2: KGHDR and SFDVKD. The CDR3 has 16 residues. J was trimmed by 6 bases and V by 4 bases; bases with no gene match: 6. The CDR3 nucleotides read TGTGCCACCAGTGACATGACTAGCGGGAGTGGCAATGAGCAGTTCTTC. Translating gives CATSDMTSGSGNEQFF.

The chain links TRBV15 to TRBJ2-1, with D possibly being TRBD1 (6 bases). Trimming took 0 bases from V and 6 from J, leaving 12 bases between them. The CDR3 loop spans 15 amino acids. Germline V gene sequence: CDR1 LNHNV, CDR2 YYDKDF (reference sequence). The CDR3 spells CATSRDPPRGNEQFF. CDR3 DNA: TGTGCCACCAGCAGAGATCCCCCCAGGGGCAATGAGCAGTTCTTC.